This note documents a single TCR beta chain sequence. Its cognate antigen has yet to be identified. The input lacks base qualities; no much larger clone sits a single base away. CDR1 and CDR2, looked up from the germline V gene, are MGHRA and YSYEKL. Its CDR3 holds 14 amino acids, cysteine through phenylalanine. Only the CDR3 region is kept as DNA, spanning 42 bases read in frame from base 1. Unmatched junction bases come to 6, with V trimmed by 5 bases and J by 9 bases. The sample comes from a study of CDR3 diversity in severe acne (dated by TCRdb to the late 2010s). Libraries were prepared through PCR. TCRdb lists the instrument as Illumina HiSeq 2000. Through fastp at Q25 and MiXCR, TCRdb rebuilt clones from the public reads, retaining in-frame beta chains. Each record represents a unique CDR3 protein, reported with the most common genes and DNA among its rows. This sample has around 83,000 distinct CDR3 sequences in its table, and 45% to 50% of those were observed once. The top ten clones comprise roughly 11% of the sample.

Sequencing was done on a sample of blood. In this chain, TRBV4-1 is recombined with TRBJ1-6, with 8 bases in between that match TRBD1. The receptor comes from a male donor with severe acne vulgaris. The encoded CDR3 is CASSGGTGLSPLHF. In nucleotide form, the sequence is TGCGCCAGCAGCGGCGGGACAGGACTTTCACCCCTCCACTTT.